One T cell receptor beta chain is described in this entry. This record belongs to a study of blood T cell repertoires in COVID-19. Per the authors' pipeline: For nucleated cells, counts were estimated from reference gene primer amplification. Here immunoSEQ multiplex PCR was the method, and the copy in TCRdb shows in-frame clones only, minus some. D and trimming were read from the DNA, whereas the V and J calls and clone size are those reported in that table. The top ten hold 4% to 5.5% of the sample, which has around 130,000 clones, approximately 90% seen once. CDR1 is SGHRS and CDR2 is YFSETQ in the germline V gene. Trimming took 5 bases from V and 3 from J; bases not matched to a gene: 6. The CDR3 is made up of 16 amino acids.

Material for sequencing was peripheral blood. This chain uses TRBV5-1 with TRBJ2-7; 15 bases are a match to TRBD2. The TCR originated in a man aged 35-49 years with acute or convalescent COVID-19. This chain's CDR3 is CASRGLAGGSNYEQYF. The CDR3 nucleotides read TGCGCCAGCAGGGGACTAGCGGGGGGCTCCAACTACGAGCAGTACTTC.